This T cell receptor (beta chain) was recovered during a study of blood T cell repertoires in COVID-19. Germline assignment: CDR1 ENHRY and CDR2 SYGVKD. The V end was cut by 3 bases, the J end by 0 bases, with 10 bases between. CDR3 length: 15 amino acids. In assigning cohorts, the study relied on participant-reported clinical history. The table came from immunoSEQ multiplex PCR; TCRdb's copy has only in-frame clones and leaves some out. The table includes 200,000 to 250,000 clones, less than 90% detected once. Specimen: PBMCs or T cells enriched from blood (not recorded which). V and J are TRBV10-3 and TRBJ2-3; D is uncertain. The TCR originated in a woman in her 30s who had recovered from COVID-19. DNA of the CDR3: TGTGCCATCAGTGACGGCGACTCTAGCACAGATACGCAGTATTTT. Translated, it gives CAISDGDSSTDTQYF.